This T cell receptor (beta chain) was recovered during a study of molecular identifiers for immune sequencing clone quantification. Per the germline V gene, CDR1 is KGHDR and CDR2 is SFDVKD. The ends were cut back, 7 bases at V and 10 bases at J, with 10 bases in the middle. This CDR3 is 11 amino acids long. This clonotype was found many times. Via MiXCR, TCRdb re-called the PCR reads, giving one row per CDR3 protein. Altogether about 89,000 distinct CDR3 sequences are present, roughly 19% being singletons, with the ten largest covering roughly 0.93%. This TCR came from a human donor in good health. Some libraries in this study had Jurkat cell RNA spiked in. The chain couples TRBV24-1 to TRBJ2-1; weak D call: TRBD2 (5 bases). Sequenced material: naive CD8+ T cells from blood, with Jurkat cell RNA spiked in. Subset defined: FACS-sorted CD8+CD4-CCR7+CD45RA+ naive T cells. The CDR3 DNA reads TGTGCCACCAGAACGGGGTTAGAGCAGTTCTTC. Translation gives CATRTGLEQFF.